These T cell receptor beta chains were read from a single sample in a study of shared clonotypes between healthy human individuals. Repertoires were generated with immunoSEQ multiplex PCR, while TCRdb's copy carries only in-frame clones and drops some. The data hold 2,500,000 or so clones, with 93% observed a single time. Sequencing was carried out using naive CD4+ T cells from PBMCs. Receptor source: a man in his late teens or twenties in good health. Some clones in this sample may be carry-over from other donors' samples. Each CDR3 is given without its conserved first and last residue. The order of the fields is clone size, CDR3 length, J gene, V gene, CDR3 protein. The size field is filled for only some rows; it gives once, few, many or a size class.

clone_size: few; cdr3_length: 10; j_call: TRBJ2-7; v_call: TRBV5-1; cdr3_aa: ASSLGRGEQY
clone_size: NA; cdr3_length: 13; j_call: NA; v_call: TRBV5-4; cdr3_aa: ASSLAQGGSGEQY
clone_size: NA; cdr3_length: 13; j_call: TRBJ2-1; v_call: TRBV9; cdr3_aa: ASSVGSGAVREQF
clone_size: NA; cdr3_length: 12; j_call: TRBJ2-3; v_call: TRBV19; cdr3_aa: ASSVTSTSATQY
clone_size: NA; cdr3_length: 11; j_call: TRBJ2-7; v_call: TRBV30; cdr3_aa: AWTGEARSEQY
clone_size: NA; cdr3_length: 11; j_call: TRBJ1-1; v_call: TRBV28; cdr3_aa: ASSLVGTGTAF
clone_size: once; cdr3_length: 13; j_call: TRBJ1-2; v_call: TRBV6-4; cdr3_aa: ASSAQGQSPSSFS
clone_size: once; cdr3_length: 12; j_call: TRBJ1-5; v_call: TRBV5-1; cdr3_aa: ASSSGVGNQPQH
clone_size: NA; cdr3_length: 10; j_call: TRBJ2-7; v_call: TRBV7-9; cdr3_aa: ASSLGTYEQY
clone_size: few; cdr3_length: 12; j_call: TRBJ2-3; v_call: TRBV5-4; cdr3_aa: ASSTEDHTDTQY
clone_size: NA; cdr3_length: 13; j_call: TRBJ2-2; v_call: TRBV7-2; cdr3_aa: ASSPLTRATGELF
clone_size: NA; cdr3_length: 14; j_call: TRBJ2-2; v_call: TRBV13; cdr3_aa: ASSLLDRGATGELF
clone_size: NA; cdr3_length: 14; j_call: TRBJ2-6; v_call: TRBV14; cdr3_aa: ASSFLNTRGANVLT
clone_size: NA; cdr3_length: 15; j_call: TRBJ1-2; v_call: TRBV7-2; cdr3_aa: ASSLDRLGPRGYGYT
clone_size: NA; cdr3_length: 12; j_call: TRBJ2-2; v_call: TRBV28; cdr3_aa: ASAPGQGTGELF
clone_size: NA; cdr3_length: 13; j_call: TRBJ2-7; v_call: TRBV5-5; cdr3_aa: ASSMGYGGSVEQY
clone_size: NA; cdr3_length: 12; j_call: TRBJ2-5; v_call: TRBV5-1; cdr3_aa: ASSLLGSEETQY
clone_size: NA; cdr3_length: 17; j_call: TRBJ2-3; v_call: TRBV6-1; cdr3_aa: ASSGGTRSSGSSTDTQY
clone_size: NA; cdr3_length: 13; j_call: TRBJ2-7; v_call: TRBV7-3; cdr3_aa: ASSPETGAGYEQY
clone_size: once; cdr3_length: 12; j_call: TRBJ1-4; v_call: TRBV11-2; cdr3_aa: ASSRDRSNEKLF
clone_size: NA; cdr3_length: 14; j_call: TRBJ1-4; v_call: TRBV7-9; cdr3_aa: ASSSSTGGAGEKLF
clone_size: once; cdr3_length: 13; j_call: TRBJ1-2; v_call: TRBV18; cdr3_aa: ASSLLGQGNYGYT
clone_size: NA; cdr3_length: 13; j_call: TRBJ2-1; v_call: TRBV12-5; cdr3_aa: ASGLGTSGRNEQF
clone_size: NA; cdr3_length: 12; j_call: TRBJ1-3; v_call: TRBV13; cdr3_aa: ASSLRGSANTIY
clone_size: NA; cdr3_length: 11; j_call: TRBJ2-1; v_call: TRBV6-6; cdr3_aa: ASSRDRYNEQF
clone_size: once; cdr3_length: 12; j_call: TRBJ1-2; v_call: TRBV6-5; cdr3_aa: ASSKAGPTYGYT
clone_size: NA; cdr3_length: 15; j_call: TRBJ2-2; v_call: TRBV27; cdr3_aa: ASSWGGQGFYTGELF
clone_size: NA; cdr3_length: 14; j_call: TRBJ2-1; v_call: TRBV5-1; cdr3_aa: ASRFIAGGPHNEQF
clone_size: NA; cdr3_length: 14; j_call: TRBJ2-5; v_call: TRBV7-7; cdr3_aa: ASSLGLAGPQETQY
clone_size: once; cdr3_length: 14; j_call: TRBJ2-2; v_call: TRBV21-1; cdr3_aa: ASSNSIFRGTGELF
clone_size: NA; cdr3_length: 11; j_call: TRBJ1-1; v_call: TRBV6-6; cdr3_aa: ASSLDRYTEAF